The source of this T cell receptor beta chain is a study of a mutant IDH1 vaccine in newly diagnosed glioma. Study overall: Patients under treatment included roughly 60% males and 37.5% females and had a mean age of around 40 years.

Time point noted: week 35, safety follow-up. Doses of 300 ug of mutant IDH1 20-mer peptide were given with topical imiquimod. As for this clone: Its specificity is unknown.

The table came from immunoSEQ multiplex PCR; TCRdb's copy has only in-frame clones and leaves some out. Here the sample spans under 40,000 clones, roughly four fifths being singletons. Per germline, CDR1 KGHSH and CDR2 LQKENI. The length of the CDR3 is 13 residues. The V end was cut by 7 bases, the J end by 5 bases, with 13 bases between. The sequenced sample was PBMCs, obtained from a glioma patient whose treatment included an IDH1 peptide vaccine. The clonotype originates from a young man with glioma. The V call is TRBV18, the J call TRBJ2-3; no clear D. CDR3 amino acids: CASLTDSGDTQYF. The DNA of the CDR3 is TGTGCCAGCTTAACGGATTCTGGAGATACGCAGTATTTT.